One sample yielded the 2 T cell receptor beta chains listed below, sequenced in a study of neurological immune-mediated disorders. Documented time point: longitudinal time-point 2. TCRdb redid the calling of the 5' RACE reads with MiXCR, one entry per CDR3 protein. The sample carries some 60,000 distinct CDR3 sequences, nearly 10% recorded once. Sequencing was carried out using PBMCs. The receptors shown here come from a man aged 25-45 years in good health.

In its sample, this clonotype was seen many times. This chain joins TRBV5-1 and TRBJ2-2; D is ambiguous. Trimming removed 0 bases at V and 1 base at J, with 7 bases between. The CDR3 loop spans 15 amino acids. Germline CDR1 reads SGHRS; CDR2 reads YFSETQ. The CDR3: CASSLDSLNTGELFF. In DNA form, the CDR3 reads TGCGCCAGCAGCTTGGACAGCTTGAACACCGGGGAGCTGTTTTTT.

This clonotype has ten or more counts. The CDR3 DNA reads TGTGCCAGCCAGTCAAACACTGAAGCTTTCTTT. Translating it yields CASQSNTEAFF. The genes are TRBV6-5 and TRBJ1-1; unclear D gene. This CDR3 is 11 amino acids long. V was shortened by 8 bases and J by 2 bases, with 6 bases between the two germline ends. Germline CDR1 and CDR2: MNHEY and SVGAGI.